Listed below are T cell receptor beta chains from one sample, sequenced in a study of blood T cell repertoires in COVID-19. The repertoire was sequenced with immunoSEQ multiplex PCR; TCRdb's copy has only in-frame clones and lacks some. The sample lists 180,000 or so clones, approximately 85% occurring once. The sequenced sample was PBMCs or T cells enriched from blood (not recorded which). Every receptor here comes from a man aged 35-49 years who had recovered from COVID-19. The CDR3 runs from the conserved cysteine through the conserved F or W. A D gene is named only where the DNA matches it firmly. Rows may omit the clone size; those that give it use once, few, many or a size class.

TRBJ2-5,-,TRBD2,TRBV6-5,16,CASSYSAVAGVQTQYF,TGTGCCAGCAGTTACTCTGCGGTAGCGGGAGTACAGACCCAGTACTTC
TRBJ1-2,-,TRBD1,TRBV19,15,CASSQQGAVAYGYTF,TGTGCCAGTAGCCAACAGGGGGCAGTAGCATATGGCTACACCTTC
TRBJ1-1,once,-,TRBV5-1,14,CASSLPGMNTEAFF,TGCGCCAGCAGCTTGCCAGGAATGAACACTGAAGCTTTCTTT
TRBJ2-4,medium-sized,TRBD2,TRBV19,14,CASSIVAGADIQYF,TGTGCCAGTAGTATAGTAGCGGGGGCCGACATTCAGTACTTC
TRBJ1-6,-,-,TRBV19,15,CASSIQGPYNSPLHF,TGTGCCAGTAGTATCCAGGGCCCCTATAATTCACCCCTCCACTTT
TRBJ2-1,-,-,TRBV21-1,15,CASSNALAGVNEQFF,TGTGCCAGCAGCAATGCGCTAGCGGGAGTCAATGAGCAGTTCTTC
TRBJ1-1,-,TRBD1,TRBV12-3/TRBV12-4,13,CASRPGGNTEAFF,TGTGCCAGCCGACCAGGGGGCAACACTGAAGCTTTCTTT
TRBJ1-2,once,-,TRBV4-2,18,CASSLFHGGDRKLYGYTF,TGTGCCAGCAGCCTCTTCCATGGGGGGGATCGGAAACTCTATGGCTACACCTTC
TRBJ1-2,-,-,TRBV6-5,14,CASSYGAGLYGYTF,TGTGCCAGCAGTTACGGGGCAGGGCTTTATGGCTACACCTTC
TRBJ1-3,-,-,TRBV10-3,13,CAISGYSGNTIYF,TGTGCCATCAGTGGGTACAGTGGAAACACCATATATTTT
TRBJ1-2,-,TRBD1,TRBV11-3,13,CASSSTGVDGYTF,TGTGCCAGCAGCTCGACAGGGGTGGATGGCTACACCTTC
TRBJ1-1,-,-,TRBV13,14,CASSYRDANTEAFF,TGTGCCAGCAGCTACAGGGACGCGAACACTGAAGCTTTCTTT
TRBJ2-5,-,-,TRBV11-2,14,CASKSLSVWETQYF,TGTGCCAGCAAGTCCCTGTCAGTATGGGAGACCCAGTACTTC
TRBJ1-5,-,-,TRBV19,15,CASSIRQDSNQPQHF,TGTGCCAGTAGTATTAGGCAGGATAGCAATCAGCCCCAGCATTTT
TRBJ2-2,many,-,TRBV6-1,15,CASSELVSNTGELFF,TGTGCCAGCAGTGAACTAGTATCGAACACCGGGGAGCTGTTTTTT
TRBJ1-2,-,-,TRBV5-1,13,CASSLQENYGYTF,TGCGCCAGCAGTCTACAGGAGAACTATGGCTACACCTTC
TRBJ1-5,-,TRBD1,TRBV2,15,CASRAYGQGNQPQHF,TGTGCCAGCAGGGCATACGGACAGGGCAATCAGCCCCAGCATTTT
TRBJ1-2,few,-,TRBV2,13,CASTRLRGYGYTF,TGTGCCAGCACCCGGCTCCGAGGCTATGGCTACACCTTC
TRBJ1-3,once,-,TRBV9,12,CASSEHGNTIYF,TGTGCCAGCAGCGAGCACGGAAACACCATATATTTT
TRBJ2-2,-,TRBD1,TRBV12-3/TRBV12-4,13,CASQRGQVEQLFF,TGTGCCAGCCAACGTGGACAGGTCGAGCAGCTGTTTTTT
TRBJ2-5,-,-,TRBV29-1,13,CSVAPGGRETQYF,TGCAGCGTGGCCCCCGGGGGTCGGGAGACCCAGTACTTC
TRBJ2-7,few,TRBD2,TRBV27,13,CASRDSGRYEQYF,TGTGCCAGCCGGGATAGCGGGAGGTACGAGCAGTACTTC
TRBJ1-3,-,-,TRBV30,15,CAWSGGSADGNTIYF,TGTGCCTGGAGTGGTGGCAGCGCCGATGGAAACACCATATATTTT
TRBJ2-2,-,-,TRBV19,15,CASKFEGPRTGELFF,TGTGCCAGTAAGTTTGAGGGCCCGAGGACCGGGGAGCTGTTTTTT
TRBJ1-5,-,-,TRBV30,14,CAWSQGQGRQPQHF,TGTGCCTGGAGCCAAGGGCAGGGGCGGCAGCCCCAGCATTTT
TRBJ2-1,-,TRBD2,TRBV5-6,15,CASSLERGAYNEQFF,TGTGCCAGCAGCTTGGAGCGGGGGGCTTACAATGAGCAGTTCTTC
TRBJ1-1,-,TRBD1,TRBV15,16,CATSRASQGAGTEAFF,TGTGCCACCAGCAGAGCTAGCCAGGGGGCAGGGACTGAAGCTTTCTTT
TRBJ1-2,-,TRBD1,TRBV7-9,17,CASSLAEMGQKNYGYTF,TGTGCCAGCAGCTTAGCGGAGATGGGACAGAAAAACTATGGCTACACCTTC
TRBJ1-1,few,TRBD1,TRBV19,16,CASSIHFRDRGTEAFF,TGTGCCAGTAGTATCCATTTCCGGGACAGGGGTACTGAAGCTTTCTTT
TRBJ2-7,-,-,TRBV27,13,CASSPPRHYEQYF,TGTGCCAGCAGTCCACCGCGGCACTACGAGCAGTACTTC
TRBJ1-1,once,-,TRBV6-5,13,CASSATVPPEAFF,TGTGCCAGCAGCGCTACAGTCCCCCCTGAAGCTTTCTTT
TRBJ1-5,once,-,TRBV4-1,18,CASSQVGRASGGNQPQHF,TGCGCCAGCAGCCAAGTCGGACGAGCGAGCGGAGGGAATCAGCCCCAGCATTTT
TRBJ2-5,-,-,TRBV3-1/TRBV3-2,15,CASSQEPSSLETQYF,TGTGCCAGCAGCCAAGAACCTAGCTCCCTAGAGACCCAGTACTTC
TRBJ1-2,-,-,TRBV7-9,14,CASTTPGSLYGYTF,TGTGCCAGCACCACCCCCGGGTCCCTCTATGGCTACACCTTC
TRBJ2-7,-,TRBD2,TRBV10-2,14,CASSHGGGPNEQYF,TGCGCCAGCAGCCATGGCGGGGGGCCCAACGAGCAGTACTTC
TRBJ1-2,-,-,TRBV6-5,14,CASSYQAANYGYTF,TGTGCCAGCAGTTACCAAGCCGCTAACTATGGCTACACCTTC
TRBJ1-2,-,TRBD1,TRBV27,16,CASSSDGTGGHYGYTF,TGTGCCAGCAGTTCAGACGGGACAGGGGGCCACTATGGCTACACCTTC
TRBJ1-4,-,-,TRBV7-8,19,CASSLVWGGVLATNEKLFF,TGTGCCAGCAGCTTAGTTTGGGGGGGGGTTCTTGCAACTAATGAAAAACTGTTTTTT
TRBJ1-2,-,-,TRBV5-1,15,CASSPTGESNYGYTF,TGCGCCAGCAGCCCTACGGGGGAGTCTAACTATGGCTACACCTTC
TRBJ2-5,-,-,TRBV7-3,13,CASSSTKGETQYF,TGTGCCAGCAGCTCCACCAAGGGGGAGACCCAGTACTTC
TRBJ2-1,few,TRBD2,TRBV5-4,15,CASSEGLPLGNEQFF,TGTGCCAGCAGCGAGGGACTACCTCTAGGCAATGAGCAGTTCTTC
TRBJ1-2,-,-,TRBV12-2,15,CASRFGKGQGESYTF,TGTGCAAGTCGCTTCGGTAAGGGACAGGGGGAAAGCTACACCTTC
TRBJ1-2,-,-,TRBV28,13,CASSFARPYGYTF,TGTGCCAGCAGTTTCGCCAGGCCCTATGGCTACACCTTC
TRBJ1-1,many,-,TRBV7-8,15,CASSLEGGGGTEAFF,TGTGCCAGCAGCTTAGAGGGAGGGGGGGGCACTGAAGCTTTCTTT
TRBJ2-2,-,-,TRBV15,15,CATSRDFSSGRELFF,TGTGCCACCAGCAGAGATTTCAGTTCGGGAAGGGAGCTGTTTTTT
TRBJ1-5,-,-,TRBV6-5,14,CASSRAGTGQPQHF,TGTGCCAGCAGTCGAGCAGGGACTGGGCAGCCCCAGCATTTT
TRBJ1-1,-,-,TRBV20-1,11,CSAKPGTEAFF,TGCAGTGCAAAACCAGGTACTGAAGCTTTCTTT
TRBJ2-2,once,-,TRBV6-5,12,CASSSGTGELFF,TGTGCCAGCAGTTCCGGGACCGGGGAGCTGTTTTTT
TRBJ1-5,once,-,TRBV6-1,16,CASSEASGQSNQPQHF,TGTGCCAGCAGTGAAGCGTCCGGACAGAGCAATCAGCCCCAGCATTTT
TRBJ1-2,-,TRBD1,TRBV29-1,14,CSVDRGQGARGYTF,TGCAGCGTTGACCGGGGACAGGGGGCAAGGGGCTACACCTTC
TRBJ2-7,-,-,TRBV7-9,13,CASSLGTTYEQYF,TGTGCCAGCAGCTTAGGGACAACCTACGAGCAGTACTTC
TRBJ1-5,few,TRBD1,TRBV7-8,18,CASSPSDRGLQWGQPQHF,TGTGCCAGCAGCCCCTCGGACAGGGGACTTCAGTGGGGTCAGCCCCAGCATTTT
TRBJ1-5,-,-,TRBV12-3/TRBV12-4,13,CASSLPGGQPQHF,TGTGCCAGCAGTCTCCCGGGGGGACAGCCCCAGCATTTT